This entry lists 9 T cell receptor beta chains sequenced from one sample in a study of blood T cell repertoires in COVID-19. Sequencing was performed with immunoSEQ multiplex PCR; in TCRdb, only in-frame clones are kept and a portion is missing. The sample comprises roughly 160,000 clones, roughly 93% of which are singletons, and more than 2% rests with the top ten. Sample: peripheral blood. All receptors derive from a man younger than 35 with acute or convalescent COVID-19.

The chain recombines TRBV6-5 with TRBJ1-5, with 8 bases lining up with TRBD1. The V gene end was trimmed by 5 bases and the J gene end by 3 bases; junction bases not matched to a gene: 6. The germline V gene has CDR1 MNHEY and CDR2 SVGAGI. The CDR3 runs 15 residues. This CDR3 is CASSTQGDLNQPQHF. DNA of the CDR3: TGTGCCAGCAGTACACAGGGGGACCTCAATCAGCCCCAGCATTTT.

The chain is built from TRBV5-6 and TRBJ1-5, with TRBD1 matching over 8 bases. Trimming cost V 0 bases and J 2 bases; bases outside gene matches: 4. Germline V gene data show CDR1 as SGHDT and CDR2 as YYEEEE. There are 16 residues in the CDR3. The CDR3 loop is CASSLGDRTGNQPQHF. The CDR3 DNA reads TGTGCCAGCAGCTTGGGGGACAGGACGGGCAATCAGCCCCAGCATTTT.

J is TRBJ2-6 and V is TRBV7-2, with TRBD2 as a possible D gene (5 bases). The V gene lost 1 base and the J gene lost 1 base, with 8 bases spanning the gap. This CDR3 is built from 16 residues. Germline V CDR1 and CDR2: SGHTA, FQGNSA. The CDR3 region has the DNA TGTGCCAGCAGCTTAGGGACTCTGTCTGGGGCCAACGTCCTGACTTTC. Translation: CASSLGTLSGANVLTF. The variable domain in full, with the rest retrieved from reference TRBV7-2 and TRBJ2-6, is GAGVSQSPSNKVTEKGKDVELRCDPISGHTALYWYRQSLGQGLEFLIYFQGNSAPDKSGLPSDRFSAERTGGSVSTLTIQRTQQEDSAVYLCASSLGTLSGANVLTFGAGSRLTVL.

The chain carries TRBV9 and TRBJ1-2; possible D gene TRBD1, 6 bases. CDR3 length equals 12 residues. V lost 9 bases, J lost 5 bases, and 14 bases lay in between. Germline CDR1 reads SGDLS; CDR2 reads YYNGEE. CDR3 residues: CATGRDMYGYTF. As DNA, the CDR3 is TGTGCCACGGGGAGGGACATGTATGGCTACACCTTC.

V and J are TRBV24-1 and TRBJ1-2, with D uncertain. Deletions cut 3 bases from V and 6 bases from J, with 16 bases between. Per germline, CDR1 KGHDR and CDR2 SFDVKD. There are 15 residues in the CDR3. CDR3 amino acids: CATSDINPSRDGYTF. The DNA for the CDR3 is TGTGCCACCAGTGATATAAACCCCTCCCGAGATGGCTACACCTTC.

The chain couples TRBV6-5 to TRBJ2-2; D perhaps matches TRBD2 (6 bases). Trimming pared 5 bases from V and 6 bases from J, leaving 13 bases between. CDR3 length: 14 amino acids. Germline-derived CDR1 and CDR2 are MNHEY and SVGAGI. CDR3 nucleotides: TGTGCCAGCAGTCTAGCGCCGGGGGCCGGGGAGCTGTTTTTT. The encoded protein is CASSLAPGAGELFF.

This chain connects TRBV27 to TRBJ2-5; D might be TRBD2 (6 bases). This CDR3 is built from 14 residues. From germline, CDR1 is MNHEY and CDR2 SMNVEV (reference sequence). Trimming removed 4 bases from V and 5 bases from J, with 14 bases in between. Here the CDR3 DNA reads TGTGCCAGCAGTTCCCTGACTAGTAGGGAGACCCAGTACTTC. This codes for CASSSLTSRETQYF.

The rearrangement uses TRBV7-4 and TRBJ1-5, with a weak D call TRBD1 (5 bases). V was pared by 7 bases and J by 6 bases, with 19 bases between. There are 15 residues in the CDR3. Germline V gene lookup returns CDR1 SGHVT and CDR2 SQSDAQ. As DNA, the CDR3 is TGTGCCAGCACCCTTGGGCCCCAGGGTAGTCAGCCCCAGCATTTT. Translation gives CASTLGPQGSQPQHF.

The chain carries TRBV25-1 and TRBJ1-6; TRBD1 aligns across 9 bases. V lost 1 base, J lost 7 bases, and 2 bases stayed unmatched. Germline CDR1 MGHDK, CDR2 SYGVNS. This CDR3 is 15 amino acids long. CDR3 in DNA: TGTGCCAGCAGTGAATCGACAGGGGGAAATTCACCCCTCCACTTT. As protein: CASSESTGGNSPLHF.